The present T cell receptor (beta chain) was sequenced within a study of cytomegalovirus exposure and HLA in healthy donors. 13 Jbeta primers and 60 Vbeta primers were used for the PCR. Data came from immunoSEQ multiplex PCR; TCRdb stores just in-frame clones and leaves some out. Of 130,000 or so clones in the sample, around 70% were seen once. Germline lookup yields CDR1 LNHNV and CDR2 YYDKDF (reference sequence). This CDR3 comprises 15 residues. V gave up 3 bases and J gave up 10 bases; unmatched junction bases: 9. This clone was found once. This sequence joins TRBV15 and TRBJ2-5, with 12 bases lining up with TRBD2. The origin of this receptor is a man aged 25 to 45 in good health and CMV-seronegative. Sequenced sample: PBMCs. CDR3 in amino acids: CATSSRTSGALDQYF. The CDR3 DNA reads TGTGCCACCAGCAGCCGGACTAGCGGGGCCTTAGACCAGTACTTC. Complete variable domain (other parts from reference TRBV15 and TRBJ2-5): DAMVIQNPRYQVTQFGKPVTLSCSQTLNHNVMYWYQQKSSQAPKLLFHYYDKDFNNEADTPDNFQSRRPNTSFCFLDIRSPGLGDTAMYLCATSSRTSGALDQYFGPGTRLLVL.